Below, one T cell receptor (beta chain) is given with its context. Repertoires were generated with immunoSEQ multiplex PCR, while TCRdb's copy carries only in-frame clones and drops some. Among roughly 100,000 clones listed, 85% to 95% were seen once. Unmatched junction bases numbered 4, after V lost 8 bases and J lost 6 bases. The CDR3 loop spans 13 amino acids. Per germline, CDR1 SNHLY and CDR2 FYNNEI. The sample is drawn from a study of OX40 agonist ivuxolimab in advanced cancers. Study information: Dose-escalation patients were diagnosed with hepatocellular carcinoma, melanoma, renal cell cancer or head and neck cancer.

Source: CD4+ or CD8+ T cells sorted from blood, taken in a trial of the OX40 agonist ivuxolimab. The receptor comes from an adult with an advanced solid tumor such as melanoma, head and neck, liver or kidney cancer. This sequence joins TRBV2 and TRBJ2-2; the match to TRBD2 covers 9 bases. CDR3 coding DNA: TGTGCCAGCGGGGGACTAGCTGCCGGGGAGCTGTTTTTT. Protein product: CASGGLAAGELFF.